One sample yielded the 27 T cell receptor beta chains listed below, sequenced in a study of T-cell memory formation after mild COVID-19. TCRdb redid the calling of the 5' RACE reads with MiXCR, one entry per CDR3 protein. The table includes 360,000 or so distinct CDR3 sequences, 25% to 30% detected once. The sample was PBMCs or a T cell subset sorted from them (not recorded which). These receptors were collected from an adult woman who had mild COVID-19 (a few samples of this study predate the infection). Cell type and time point are not known.

V gene TRBV7-9 combines with J gene TRBJ2-2; D unclear. The CDR3 spans 13 residues. V lost 5 bases to trimming and J lost 6 bases, with 10 bases between them. Germline CDR1 reads SEHNR; CDR2 reads FQNEAQ (reference sequence). The CDR3 region has the DNA TGTGCCAGCAGCCCGCCCGCCGCCGGGGAGCTGTTTTTT. This encodes CASSPPAAGELFF.

The rearrangement uses TRBV2 and TRBJ1-5; 8 nucleotides match TRBD1. The germline gives CDR1 SNHLY, CDR2 FYNNEI. This CDR3 is 16 amino acids long. The V and J ends lost 4 bases and 6 bases, in that order; junction bases with no gene match: 11. For the CDR3, the DNA is TGTGCCAGCAGTGTTGGAATAGCAGGGGGCACTCAGCCCCAGCATTTT. Its protein product is CASSVGIAGGTQPQHF.

The V and J genes are TRBV24-1 and TRBJ1-5, with TRBD1 identical over 10 bases. The CDR3 is 14 residues long. The V and J ends lost 10 bases and 3 bases, in that order; junction bases with no gene match: 5. The V gene's germline CDR1 is KGHDR and CDR2 SFDVKD. Written as DNA, the CDR3 is TGTGCCACTCGGGACAGGGGAGTCAATCAGCCCCAGCATTTT. Its protein is CATRDRGVNQPQHF.

The sample holds a few counts of this clonotype. This chain joins TRBV7-2 and TRBJ1-2; D is possibly TRBD1 (6 bases). With 3 bases removed from V and 5 bases from J, the gap between germline ends came to 13 bases. The length of the CDR3 is 14 residues. CDR1 is SGHTA and CDR2 is FQGNSA in the germline V gene. This CDR3 reads CASSFGRGNYGYTF. DNA for the CDR3: TGTGCCAGCAGCTTCGGCAGGGGAAATTATGGCTACACCTTC.

A few counts support this clonotype. The chain couples TRBV20-1 to TRBJ2-1, with 7 bases matching TRBD2. In germline, CDR1 is DFQATT, CDR2 SNEGSKA (reference sequence). CDR3 length: 13 amino acids. J was trimmed by 5 bases and V by 5 bases; bases with no gene match: 6. The CDR3 sequence: CSAAYSGDNEQFF. In DNA, the CDR3 is TGCAGTGCTGCCTACAGCGGGGACAATGAGCAGTTCTTC.

This clonotype was counted a few times. The chain recombines TRBV7-6 with TRBJ2-7; D gene unclear. Looked up from germline, CDR1 is SGHVS and CDR2 is FNYEAQ. Trimming cost V 4 bases and J 8 bases, with 15 bases left between them. CDR3 size: 13 residues. As DNA, the CDR3 is TGTGCCAGCAGCTCACCGATTCTGGGTCAGCAGTACTTC. Protein product: CASSSPILGQQYF.

This sequence joins TRBV20-1 and TRBJ2-5; a weak D match, TRBD1 (5 bases). The CDR3 length is 15 residues. Trimming removed 5 bases at V and 1 base at J, with 17 bases between. Germline V lookup: CDR1 DFQATT, CDR2 SNEGSKA (reference sequence). In nucleotides, the CDR3 is TGCAGTGCTCGCCGCCCCCAGGGCGTCCAAGAGACCCAGTACTTC. Translated: CSARRPQGVQETQYF.

The gene calls are TRBV7-2 and TRBJ2-7; 7 nucleotides match TRBD2. The junction had 17 bases not matched to a gene; V was cut back by 5 bases and J by 7 bases. The germline CDR1 and CDR2 sequences are SGHTA and FQGNSA. CDR3 length: 16 residues. The DNA for the CDR3 is TGTGCCAGCAGCCTAGGCTGGGGCGGGAGCGCTGGAGAGCAGTACTTC. It codes for CASSLGWGGSAGEQYF.

The chain uses TRBV5-1 and TRBJ2-1; TRBD2 is a possible D gene (6 bases). V gave up 9 bases and J gave up 2 bases, with 15 bases separating them. Looked up from germline, CDR1 is SGHRS and CDR2 is YFSETQ. The CDR3 has 14 residues. The DNA of the CDR3 is TGCGCCACATCGGGTGGGAGGACCTACAATGAGCAGTTCTTC. This encodes CATSGGRTYNEQFF.

This clonotype was observed a few times. The chain couples TRBV6-5 to TRBJ2-1, with 10 bases identical to TRBD1. The CDR3 is 17 residues long. Per germline, CDR1 MNHEY and CDR2 SVGAGI. V was pared by 2 bases and J by 4 bases, with 8 bases of the junction left unmatched. For the CDR3, the DNA is TGTGCCAGCAGTTACACATCCGGGACAGGGGCATACAATGAGCAGTTCTTC. It is translated as CASSYTSGTGAYNEQFF.

This clonotype was recorded a few times. This sequence joins TRBV29-1 and TRBJ2-1; 14 nucleotides line up with TRBD2. The CDR3 runs 18 residues. The germline V gene has CDR1 SQVTM and CDR2 ANQGSEA. With V trimmed by 4 bases and J by 0 bases, 8 bases remained unmatched. CDR3 in amino acids: CSVGEYGLAGGSYNEQFF. In nucleotides, the CDR3 is TGCAGCGTTGGTGAATATGGACTAGCGGGGGGCTCCTACAATGAGCAGTTCTTC.

The chain recombines TRBV2 with TRBJ1-2, with D possibly matching TRBD1 (5 bases). The CDR3 has 14 amino acids. The germline V gene has CDR1 SNHLY and CDR2 FYNNEI. Trimming cost V 7 bases and J 6 bases, with 18 bases left between them. In nucleotides, the CDR3 is TGTGCCAGCATTGGGGCAGGAGGGGCCCATGGCTACACCTTC. Amino acids: CASIGAGGAHGYTF.

This sequence joins TRBV4-3 and TRBJ2-5; 9 bases line up with TRBD2. The germline gives CDR1 LGHNA, CDR2 YSLEER. The CDR3 is made up of 15 amino acids. The J segment lost 5 bases and the V segment lost 2 bases, leaving 6 bases of the junction unmatched. DNA of the CDR3: TGCGCCAGCAGCCAAATTAACAGCGGGAGGGAGACCCAGTACTTC. Translating gives CASSQINSGRETQYF.

This clonotype has at least ten counts. This chain connects TRBV3-1 to TRBJ2-7, with 9 bases aligning to TRBD1. Per germline, CDR1 LGHDT and CDR2 YNNKEL (reference sequence). After removal of 1 base from V and 6 bases from J, the junction contained 4 bases not matched to a gene. This CDR3 contains 14 residues. This CDR3 reads CASSQAGTGSEQYF. The DNA of the CDR3 is TGTGCCAGCAGCCAAGCCGGGACAGGGAGCGAGCAGTACTTC.

This clonotype was seen repeatedly, ten times or more. The genes are TRBV7-9 and TRBJ2-5; 7 bases align to TRBD1. The CDR3 has 15 amino acids. Losses at the gene ends were 5 bases for V and 5 bases for J; bases not matched to a gene: 11. The germline V gene has CDR1 SEHNR and CDR2 FQNEAQ (reference sequence). The DNA of the CDR3 is TGTGCCAGCAGCCCCCGGCTAGGGGGCCGGGAGACCCAGTACTTC. It yields the protein CASSPRLGGRETQYF.

This clonotype was detected a few times. The V and J genes are TRBV4-3 and TRBJ2-3, with D tentatively TRBD1 (6 bases). Germline CDR1 reads LGHNA; CDR2 reads YSLEER. Trimming cost V 0 bases and J 1 base, with 8 bases left between them. This CDR3 is built from 15 residues. The CDR3 DNA reads as TGCGCCAGCAGCCAAGATAGGACAGGCACAGATACGCAGTATTTT. Protein product: CASSQDRTGTDTQYF.

This chain joins TRBV2 and TRBJ2-3; 7 nucleotides match TRBD2. This CDR3 spans 18 amino acids. Trimming removed 6 bases from V and 0 bases from J; junction bases left unmatched: 15. CDR1 and CDR2 (germline): SNHLY, FYNNEI. The CDR3 DNA sequence: TGTGCCAGCAGGTTGAGCCGGGACTACACCTTTAGCACAGATACGCAGTATTTT. It codes for CASRLSRDYTFSTDTQYF.

This clonotype has only a few counts. The DNA of the CDR3 is TGTGCCAGCAGCATATTGACGGGTACAATGAACAATGAGCAGTTCTTC. Its translation is CASSILTGTMNNEQFF. The chain combines TRBV11-2 with TRBJ2-1; no definite D call. The length of the CDR3 is 16 residues. The germline CDR1 and CDR2 sequences are SGHAT and FQNNGV. V was shortened by 5 bases and J by 5 bases, with 19 bases between the two germline ends. The full variable domain, completed using reference TRBV11-2 and TRBJ2-1, is EAGVAQSPRYKIIEKRQSVAFWCNPISGHATLYWYQQILGQGPKLLIQFQNNGVVDDSQLPKDRFSAERLKGVDSTLKIQPAKLEDSAVYLCASSILTGTMNNEQFFGPGTRLTVL.

This clonotype has just a few counts. This chain joins TRBV2 and TRBJ1-4; D remains ambiguous. This CDR3 has 12 residues. With 7 bases removed from V and 1 base from J, the gap between germline ends came to 4 bases. Germline loops: CDR1 SNHLY, CDR2 FYNNEI. The CDR3 sequence is CASKGTNEKLFF. CDR3 in DNA: TGTGCCAGCAAAGGAACTAATGAAAAACTGTTTTTT.

This clonotype occurred many times. The genes are TRBV6-5 and TRBJ2-1; 7 positions agree with TRBD2. The CDR3 is 14 amino acids. Trimming removed 8 bases from V and 5 bases from J; junction bases left unmatched: 9. Germline CDR1 and CDR2: MNHEY and SVGAGI. The CDR3 DNA reads as TGTGCCAGCTTCGGGGGAGGGCCCCACAATGAGCAGTTCTTC. Residues: CASFGGGPHNEQFF.

This clonotype was counted a few times. In DNA form, the CDR3 reads TGTGCCAGCAGTCTGGACGGAGTCTCTGGAAACACCATATATTTT. Its translation: CASSLDGVSGNTIYF. The chain employs TRBV12-3 or TRBV12-4 and TRBJ1-3, with D unresolved. Trimming left V 5 bases short and J 0 bases short, with 11 bases between. This CDR3 comprises 15 residues.

This clonotype turned up a few times. The J gene is TRBJ2-5, the V gene TRBV4-1, with a tentative D call TRBD2 (5 bases). Trimming removed 0 bases at V and 7 bases at J, with 21 bases between. Germline V gene data show CDR1 as MGHRA and CDR2 as YSYEKL. The CDR3 sequence is 17 residues long. Here the CDR3 reads CASSQDRNRGIGRTQYF. The CDR3 DNA reads TGCGCCAGCAGCCAAGATAGAAATCGGGGTATTGGAAGGACCCAGTACTTC.

This clonotype was counted a few times. This sequence joins TRBV18 and TRBJ1-6; D ambiguous. V shed 4 bases and J shed 7 bases, with 14 bases lying between them. The CDR3 sequence is 15 residues long. Germline V gives CDR1 KGHSH, CDR2 LQKENI. CDR3 nucleotides: TGTGCCAGCTCACTCCCACCGGGCCGCAATTCACCCCTCCACTTT. Translating it yields CASSLPPGRNSPLHF.

This clonotype was observed a few times. The chain recombines TRBV20-1 with TRBJ2-5, with TRBD2 matching over 10 bases. The germline CDR1 and CDR2 sequences are DFQATT and SNEGSKA (reference sequence). CDR3 length: 13 amino acids. V lost 7 bases, J lost 7 bases, and 9 bases stayed unmatched. The CDR3 here is CSGKNSGRATQYF. The CDR3 DNA sequence: TGCAGTGGAAAAAACAGCGGGAGGGCGACCCAGTACTTC.

The chain links TRBV5-5 to TRBJ2-7, with D possibly being TRBD1 or TRBD2 (5 bases each). Trimming removed 5 bases from V and 6 bases from J, with 12 bases in between. The CDR3 is 12 amino acids. Per germline, CDR1 SGHKS and CDR2 YYEKEE (reference sequence). The CDR3 here is CASSLRDGEQYF. The DNA of the CDR3 is TGTGCCAGCAGTTTGAGGGACGGCGAGCAGTACTTC.

V usage is TRBV20-1 and J usage is TRBJ2-7; D unclear. Germline values: CDR1 DFQATT, CDR2 SNEGSKA (reference sequence). The CDR3 is made up of 12 amino acids. V dropped 3 bases and J dropped 1 base, with 7 bases sitting between them. The CDR3 DNA sequence: TGCAGTGCTAGCGGTGTATCCTACGAGCAGTACTTC. It encodes CSASGVSYEQYF.

Comments on this clonotype: This likely comes from a read error, as the CDR3 has no conserved phenylalanine or tryptophan at its end. The rearrangement uses TRBV28 and TRBJ1-3; the D is unclear. This CDR3 is built from 15 residues. Germline loops: CDR1 MDHEN, CDR2 SYDVKM. V was pared by 2 bases and J by 0 bases, with 8 bases between. The CDR3 spells CASSLLQSSGNTIYI. The CDR3 nucleotides read TGTGCCAGCAGTTTACTACAGAGCTCTGGAAACACCATATATATT.